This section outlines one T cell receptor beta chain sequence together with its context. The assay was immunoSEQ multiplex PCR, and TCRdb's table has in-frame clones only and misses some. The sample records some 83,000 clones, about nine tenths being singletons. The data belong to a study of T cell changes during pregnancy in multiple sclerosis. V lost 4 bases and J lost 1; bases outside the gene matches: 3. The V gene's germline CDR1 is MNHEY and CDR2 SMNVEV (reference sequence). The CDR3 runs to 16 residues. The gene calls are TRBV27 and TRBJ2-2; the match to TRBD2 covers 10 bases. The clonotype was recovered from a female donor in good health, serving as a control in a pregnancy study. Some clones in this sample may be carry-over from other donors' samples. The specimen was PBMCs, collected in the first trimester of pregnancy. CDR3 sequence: CASSSIAGGNTGELFF. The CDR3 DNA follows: TGTGCCAGCAGTTCTATAGCGGGGGGGAACACCGGGGAGCTGTTTTTT.